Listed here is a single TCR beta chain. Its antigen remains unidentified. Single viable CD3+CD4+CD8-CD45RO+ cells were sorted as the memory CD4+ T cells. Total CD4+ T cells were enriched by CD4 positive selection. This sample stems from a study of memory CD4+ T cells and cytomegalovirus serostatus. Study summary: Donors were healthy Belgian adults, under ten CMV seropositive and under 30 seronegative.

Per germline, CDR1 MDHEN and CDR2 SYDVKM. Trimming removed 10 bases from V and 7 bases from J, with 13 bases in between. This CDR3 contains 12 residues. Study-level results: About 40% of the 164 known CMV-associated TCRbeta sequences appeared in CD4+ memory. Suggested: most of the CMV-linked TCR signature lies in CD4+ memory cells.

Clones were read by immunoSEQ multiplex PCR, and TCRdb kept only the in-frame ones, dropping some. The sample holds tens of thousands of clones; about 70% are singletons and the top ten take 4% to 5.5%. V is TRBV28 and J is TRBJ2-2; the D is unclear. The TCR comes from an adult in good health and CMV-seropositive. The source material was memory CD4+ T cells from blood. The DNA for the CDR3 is TGTGCCACGACATCTCTAGGCGGGGAGCTGTTTTTT. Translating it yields CATTSLGGELFF.